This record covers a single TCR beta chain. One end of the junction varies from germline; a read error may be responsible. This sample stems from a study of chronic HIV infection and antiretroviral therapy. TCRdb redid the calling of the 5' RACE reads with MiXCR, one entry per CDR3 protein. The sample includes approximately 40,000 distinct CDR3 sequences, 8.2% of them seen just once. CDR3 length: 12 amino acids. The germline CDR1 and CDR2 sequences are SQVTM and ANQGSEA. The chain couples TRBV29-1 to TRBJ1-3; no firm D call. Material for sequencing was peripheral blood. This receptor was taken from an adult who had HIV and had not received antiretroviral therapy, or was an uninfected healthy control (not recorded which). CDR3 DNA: TGCAGCCCCGGGCGCTCTGGAAACACCGTATATTTT. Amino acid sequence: CSPGRSGNTVYF.